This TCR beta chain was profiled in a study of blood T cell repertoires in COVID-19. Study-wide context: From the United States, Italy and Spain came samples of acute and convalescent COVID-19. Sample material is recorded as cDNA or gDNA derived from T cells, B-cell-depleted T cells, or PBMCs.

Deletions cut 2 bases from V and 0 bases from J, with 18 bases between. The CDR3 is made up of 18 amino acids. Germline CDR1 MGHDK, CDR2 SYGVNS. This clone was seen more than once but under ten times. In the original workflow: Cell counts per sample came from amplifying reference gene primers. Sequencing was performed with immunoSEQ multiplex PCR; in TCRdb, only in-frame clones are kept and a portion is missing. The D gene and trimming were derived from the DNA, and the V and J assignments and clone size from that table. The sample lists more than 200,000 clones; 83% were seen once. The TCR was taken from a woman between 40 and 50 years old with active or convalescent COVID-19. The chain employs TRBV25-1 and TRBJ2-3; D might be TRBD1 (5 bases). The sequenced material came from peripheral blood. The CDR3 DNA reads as TGTGCCAGCAGTGAAAGAATAAGGACAAGTACTAGCACAGATACGCAGTATTTT. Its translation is CASSERIRTSTSTDTQYF.